The sequence of this T cell receptor beta chain was determined in a study of regulatory T cells in long-lasting Graves disease. Study-level findings and limits: TRBV28 was favored in persistent disease, as were TRBJ1-2 and TRBJ2-5.

This CDR3 region has 15 residues. Germline CDR1 MGHRA, CDR2 YSYEKL. The J segment lost 11 bases and the V segment lost 1 base, leaving 11 bases of the junction unmatched. This clonotype was counted between two and nine times. Its antigen is unknown. Time point specified: newly diagnosed GD, antithyroid drugs for less than 3 months. PBMC-extracted RNA yielded the TCR library. Doctors identified Graves' disease using the American Thyroid Association guidelines. Patient provenance is recorded as an endocrinology department in Xi'an, China. Arm-PCR of CDR3 regions and iRepertoire HTBI primers were the basis on which TCR beta libraries were built. TCRdb re-called the multiplex PCR reads through MiXCR, storing one row per CDR3 protein. The data hold 300,000 to 450,000 distinct CDR3 sequences, with roughly 16% observed a single time.

This rearrangement joins TRBV4-1 to TRBJ1-5, with TRBD1 identical over 7 bases. The source was peripheral blood mononuclear cells (PBMCs), collected at new diagnosis, from a patient treated with antithyroid drugs. The TCR originated in a female donor with Graves disease. The DNA of the CDR3 is TGCGCCAGCAGCCAAGTCCACACAGGGGACCAGTCCCAGCATTTT. It encodes CASSQVHTGDQSQHF.